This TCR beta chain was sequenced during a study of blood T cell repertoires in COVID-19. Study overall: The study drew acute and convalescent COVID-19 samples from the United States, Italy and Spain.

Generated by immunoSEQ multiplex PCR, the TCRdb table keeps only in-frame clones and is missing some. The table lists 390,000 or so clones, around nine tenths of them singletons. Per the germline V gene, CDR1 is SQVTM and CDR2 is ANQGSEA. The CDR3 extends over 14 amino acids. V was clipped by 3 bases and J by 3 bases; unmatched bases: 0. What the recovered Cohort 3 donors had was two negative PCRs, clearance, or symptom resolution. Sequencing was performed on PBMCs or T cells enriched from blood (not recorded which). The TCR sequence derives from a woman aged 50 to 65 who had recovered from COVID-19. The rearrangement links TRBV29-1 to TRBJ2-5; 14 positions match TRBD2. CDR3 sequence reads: CSVETSGGEETQYF. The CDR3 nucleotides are TGCAGCGTTGAGACTAGCGGGGGGGAAGAGACCCAGTACTTC.